These 13 T cell receptor beta chains originate from one sample sequenced in a study of PD-L1 blockade in urothelial cancer. The assay was immunoSEQ multiplex PCR, and TCRdb's table has in-frame clones only and misses some. The table has about 50,000 clones, 77% seen once; the top ten hold approximately 4%. The material sequenced was PBMCs, taken around atezolizumab (anti-PD-L1) treatment. The receptors were sampled from a man in his 70s with urothelial cancer.

V gene TRBV14 combines with J gene TRBJ1-1; D call uncertain. V was cut by 0 bases and J by 4 bases, with 6 bases left in between. CDR1 is SGHDN, CDR2 FVKESK, per germline. The CDR3 contains 13 residues. CDR3 nucleotide sequence: TGTGCCAGCAGCCAAGATTTGGCCACTGAAGCTTTCTTT. It is translated as CASSQDLATEAFF.

The chain links TRBV5-6 to TRBJ2-2, with 11 bases lining up with TRBD1. Trimming took 5 bases from V and 6 from J; bases not matched to a gene: 12. The CDR3 loop spans 17 amino acids. Germline V gene sequence: CDR1 SGHDT, CDR2 YYEEEE. The DNA of the CDR3 is TGTGCCAGCAGTTCGGGACAGGGGGGGCGACTCGCCGGGGAGCTGTTTTTT. This sequence encodes CASSSGQGGRLAGELFF.

For the CDR3, the DNA is TGTGCTAGTGGCCCTACGACCGGGGAGCTGTTTTTT. This codes for CASGPTTGELFF. The V gene is TRBV12-5, the J gene TRBJ2-2; no definite D call. The CDR3 consists of 12 residues. V gave up 6 bases and J gave up 5 bases, with 7 bases separating them. Germline loops: CDR1 LGHNT, CDR2 FRNRAP.

The CDR3 spells CASSLQRDNQPQHF. The DNA of the CDR3 is TGTGCCAGCAGCTTACAACGGGACAATCAGCCCCAGCATTTT. V is TRBV7-2 and J is TRBJ1-5; D remains unclear. The length of the CDR3 is 14 residues. Trimming left V 2 bases short and J 3 bases short, with 8 bases between. In germline, CDR1 is SGHTA, CDR2 FQGNSA.

The V and J genes are TRBV6-5 and TRBJ2-1, with TRBD2 matching 9 bases. From germline, CDR1 is MNHEY and CDR2 SVGAGI. The V segment lost 5 bases and the J segment 11 bases; nucleotides outside the gene matches: 10. CDR3 length equals 14 residues. The CDR3 nucleotides are TGTGCCAGCAGTGCCAGGCTAGCGGGATCTAAGCAGTTCTTC. Protein: CASSARLAGSKQFF.

This clone was observed a few times. The rearrangement joins TRBV4-2 to TRBJ2-7; D not resolved. The V gene's germline CDR1 is LGHNA and CDR2 YNFKEQ. The CDR3 totals 15 residues. Trimming took off 3 bases at V and 1 base at J, with 13 bases between the two ends. CDR3 coding DNA: TGTGCCAGCAGCCAGAACCTGGGCAGTTCCTACGAGCAGTACTTC. This sequence encodes CASSQNLGSSYEQYF.

This rearrangement joins TRBV5-1 to TRBJ1-5, with D tentatively TRBD1 (6 bases). Germline V lookup: CDR1 SGHRS, CDR2 YFSETQ. The V and J ends lost 4 bases and 2 bases respectively, with 7 bases between them. The CDR3 is made up of 13 amino acids. The CDR3 nucleotides are TGCGCCAGCAGCGCAGGGGGCAATCAGCCCCAGCATTTT. This gives the protein CASSAGGNQPQHF.

The V gene is TRBV5-4, the J gene TRBJ1-4, with D tentatively TRBD1 (5 bases). CDR1 and CDR2 (germline): SGHNT, YYREEE (reference sequence). The CDR3 runs to 15 residues. V lost 4 bases and J lost 8, with 18 bases in between. CDR3: CASSSTGTGGEKLFF. For the CDR3, the DNA is TGTGCCAGCAGCAGTACCGGGACGGGGGGGGAAAAACTGTTTTTT.

This rearrangement joins TRBV11-2 to TRBJ1-2, with TRBD1 as a possible D gene (6 bases). Germline V gene data show CDR1 as SGHAT and CDR2 as FQNNGV. The CDR3 loop spans 15 amino acids. The V and J ends lost 4 bases and 3 bases respectively, with 15 bases between them. CDR3 sequence reads: CASSSWTAAHYGYTF. CDR3 in DNA: TGTGCCAGCAGCTCCTGGACAGCCGCTCACTATGGCTACACCTTC.

Only a few counts were recorded for this clone. This chain joins TRBV30 and TRBJ2-1; 7 bases line up with TRBD1. CDR1 is GTSNPN and CDR2 is SVGIG in the germline V gene (reference sequence). The CDR3 is made up of 17 amino acids. The V segment lost 0 bases and the J segment 0 bases; nucleotides outside the gene matches: 8. CDR3: CAWSVPNDRASYNEQFF. Written as DNA, the CDR3 is TGTGCCTGGAGTGTACCGAATGACAGGGCCTCCTACAATGAGCAGTTCTTC.

The rearrangement joins TRBV2 to TRBJ1-1, with 8 nucleotides matching TRBD1. V was clipped by 3 bases and J by 0 bases; unmatched bases: 3. There are 15 residues in the CDR3. In germline, CDR1 is SNHLY, CDR2 FYNNEI. The CDR3 nucleotides read TGTGCCAGCAGTGACAGGGGGCGGATGAACACTGAAGCTTTCTTT. Its protein product is CASSDRGRMNTEAFF. The full variable domain, rest sourced from reference TRBV2 and TRBJ1-1, is EPEVTQTPSHQVTQMGQEVILRCVPISNHLYFYWYRQILGQKVEFLVSFYNNEISEKSEIFDDQFSVERPDGSNFTLKIRSTKLEDSAMYFCASSDRGRMNTEAFFGQGTRLTVV.

This clone was seen a handful of times. V and J are TRBV5-1 and TRBJ2-1, with 8 bases fitting TRBD1. Germline V gene data show CDR1 as SGHRS and CDR2 as YFSETQ. This CDR3 has 15 residues. V lost 0 bases, J lost 8 bases, and 7 bases stayed unmatched. The CDR3 sequence is CASSLESGGFDEQFF. CDR3 sequence (DNA): TGCGCCAGCAGCTTGGAGTCAGGGGGCTTCGATGAGCAGTTCTTC.

The CDR3 region has the DNA TGTGCCAGCAGCCCCTTTATGACCGGGGAGCTGTTTTTT. Amino acid sequence: CASSPFMTGELFF. This chain uses TRBV11-3 with TRBJ2-2, with D unresolved. Germline CDR1 reads SGHNT; CDR2 reads YENEEA. The CDR3 contains 13 residues. Trimming took off 5 bases at V and 5 bases at J, with 9 bases between the two ends.